One and the same sample provided the 2 T cell receptor beta chains below, sequenced in a study of regulatory T cells in long-lasting Graves disease. Indicated time point: newly diagnosed GD, antithyroid drugs for less than 3 months. After RNA was extracted from PBMCs, the TCR library was made from it. Assembly of TCR beta libraries relied on iRepertoire HTBI primers together with Arm-PCR of CDR3 regions. TCRdb reprocessed the multiplex PCR reads via MiXCR and lists one record per CDR3 protein. The sample lists roughly 400,000 distinct CDR3 sequences, over 15% occurring once. These data also formed part of another study, on T cells in Graves' hyperthyroidism and ophthalmopathy.

The sequencing here drew on peripheral blood mononuclear cells (PBMCs), taken at new diagnosis, from a patient treated with antithyroid drugs. The receptor set was obtained from a woman younger than 35 with Graves disease.

This chain uses TRBV19 with TRBJ2-1; possible D gene TRBD2, 5 bases. Germline V gene lookup returns CDR1 LNHDA and CDR2 SQIVND (reference sequence). The V end was cut by 1 base, the J end by 2 bases, with 12 bases between. The CDR3 covers 16 residues. The CDR3 loop is CASSIGASYTYNEQFF. The CDR3 nucleotides read TGTGCCAGTAGTATAGGGGCTAGCTACACCTACAATGAGCAGTTCTTC.

The chain employs TRBV7-2 and TRBJ2-7, with 13 bases matching TRBD2. This CDR3 has 17 residues. The germline gives CDR1 SGHTA, CDR2 FQGNSA. Trimming removed 1 base from V and 5 bases from J; junction bases left unmatched: 8. The CDR3 here is CASSLGLGLAGKNEQYF. CDR3 nucleotides: TGTGCCAGCAGCTTAGGCCTGGGACTAGCGGGAAAGAACGAGCAGTACTTC.